One sample yielded the 10 T cell receptor beta chains listed below, sequenced in a study of blood T cell repertoires in COVID-19. Sequencing used immunoSEQ multiplex PCR; TCRdb keeps in-frame clones, though not all of them. The data contain some 89,000 clones, around 85% of them singletons. Sequencing used peripheral blood. These receptors were obtained from a man aged 60-69 years with acute or convalescent COVID-19.

This rearrangement joins TRBV7-9 to TRBJ1-4; no definite D call. The CDR3 spans 13 residues. Germline V CDR1 and CDR2: SEHNR, FQNEAQ (reference sequence). Trimming removed 8 bases from V and 5 bases from J, with 12 bases in between. DNA of the CDR3: TGTGCCAGCTCCTGGCGGGTGAATGAAAAACTGTTTTTT. As protein: CASSWRVNEKLFF.

The chain carries TRBV14 and TRBJ2-4, with a possible D match to TRBD2 (6 bases). Per germline, CDR1 SGHDN and CDR2 FVKESK. Between the trimmed V and J ends, which lost 1 base and 3 bases, there was a span of 16 bases. This CDR3 region has 17 residues. DNA of the CDR3: TGTGCCAGCAGCCAAGGAAGGGAGCGGGTTATCAAAAACATTCAGTACTTC. Protein: CASSQGRERVIKNIQYF.

The rearrangement links TRBV19 to TRBJ2-1; 12 nucleotides align to TRBD2. The trim removed 0 bases at V and 6 bases at J, leaving 0 bases unmatched. Germline CDR1 and CDR2: LNHDA and SQIVND (reference sequence). CDR3 length: 15 residues. This CDR3 reads CASSIEGLAGNEQFF. In DNA, the CDR3 is TGTGCCAGTAGTATAGAGGGACTAGCGGGCAATGAGCAGTTCTTC.

The chain uses TRBV11-1 and TRBJ2-2; perhaps TRBD1 as D (5 bases). From germline, CDR1 is SGHAT and CDR2 FQDESV (reference sequence). Trimming left V 1 base short and J 6 bases short, with 9 bases between. This CDR3 spans 14 amino acids. CDR3 protein: CASSLGWGPGELFF. CDR3 bases: TGTGCCAGCAGCTTAGGATGGGGCCCCGGGGAGCTGTTTTTT.

The chain is built from TRBV18 and TRBJ1-1; 7 nucleotides match TRBD1. From germline, CDR1 is KGHSH and CDR2 LQKENI. Trimming cost V 4 bases and J 6 bases; bases outside gene matches: 11. The CDR3 has 15 amino acids. Written as DNA, the CDR3 is TGTGCCAGCTCACTCTCGACAGGGAGAGTGGCTGAAGCTTTCTTT. Its translation is CASSLSTGRVAEAFF. Using reference TRBV18 and TRBJ1-1 for the parts outside the CDR3, the full variable domain is NAGVMQNPRHLVRRRGQEARLRCSPMKGHSHVYWYRQLPEEGLKFMVYLQKENIIDESGMPKERFSAEFPKEGPSILRIQQVVRGDSAAYFCASSLSTGRVAEAFFGQGTRLTVV.

This chain joins TRBV2 and TRBJ1-5; no firm D call. Between the trimmed V and J ends, which lost 5 bases and 9 bases, there was a span of 11 bases. CDR3 length: 12 residues. Looked up from germline, CDR1 is SNHLY and CDR2 is FYNNEI. CDR3 coding DNA: TGTGCCAGCAGTTCCACAGCGGGGCCCCAGCATTTT. Translated: CASSSTAGPQHF. Complete variable domain (other parts from reference TRBV2 and TRBJ1-5): EPEVTQTPSHQVTQMGQEVILRCVPISNHLYFYWYRQILGQKVEFLVSFYNNEISEKSEIFDDQFSVERPDGSNFTLKIRSTKLEDSAMYFCASSSTAGPQHFGDGTRLSIL.

The chain links TRBV5-1 to TRBJ2-3; no firm D call. Germline-derived CDR1 and CDR2 are SGHRS and YFSETQ. V was shortened by 1 base and J by 1 base, with 13 bases between the two germline ends. CDR3 size: 16 residues. CDR3 DNA sequence: TGCGCCAGCAGCTTGTCTTACGCGGCCGGCACAGATACGCAGTATTTT. This sequence encodes CASSLSYAAGTDTQYF.

The chain has TRBV19 and TRBJ1-2, with D maybe TRBD1 (5 bases). CDR1 is LNHDA, CDR2 SQIVND, per germline (reference sequence). The CDR3 loop spans 13 amino acids. V dropped 7 bases and J dropped 4 bases, with 13 bases sitting between them. In DNA, the CDR3 is TGTGCCAGTACTCGAGACAGCAGCTATGGCTACACCTTC. Amino acids: CASTRDSSYGYTF.

The chain carries TRBV4-3 and TRBJ1-1; 10 bases match TRBD1. The CDR3 has 16 residues. The germline gives CDR1 LGHNA, CDR2 YSLEER. With V trimmed by 0 bases and J by 2 bases, 3 bases remained unmatched. CDR3 sequence: CASSQDRTGGNTEAFF. The CDR3 DNA reads as TGCGCCAGCAGCCAAGATAGGACAGGGGGAAACACTGAAGCTTTCTTT.

This clone was observed a single time. The V gene is TRBV27, the J gene TRBJ2-7, with a tentative D call TRBD1 (6 bases). The CDR3 is made up of 15 amino acids. V shed 5 bases and J shed 1 base, with 15 bases lying between them. In germline, CDR1 is MNHEY, CDR2 SMNVEV (reference sequence). CDR3 nucleotides: TGTGCCAGCAGTGCGACCGGACAGAAATCCTACGAGCAGTACTTC. Translated: CASSATGQKSYEQYF.